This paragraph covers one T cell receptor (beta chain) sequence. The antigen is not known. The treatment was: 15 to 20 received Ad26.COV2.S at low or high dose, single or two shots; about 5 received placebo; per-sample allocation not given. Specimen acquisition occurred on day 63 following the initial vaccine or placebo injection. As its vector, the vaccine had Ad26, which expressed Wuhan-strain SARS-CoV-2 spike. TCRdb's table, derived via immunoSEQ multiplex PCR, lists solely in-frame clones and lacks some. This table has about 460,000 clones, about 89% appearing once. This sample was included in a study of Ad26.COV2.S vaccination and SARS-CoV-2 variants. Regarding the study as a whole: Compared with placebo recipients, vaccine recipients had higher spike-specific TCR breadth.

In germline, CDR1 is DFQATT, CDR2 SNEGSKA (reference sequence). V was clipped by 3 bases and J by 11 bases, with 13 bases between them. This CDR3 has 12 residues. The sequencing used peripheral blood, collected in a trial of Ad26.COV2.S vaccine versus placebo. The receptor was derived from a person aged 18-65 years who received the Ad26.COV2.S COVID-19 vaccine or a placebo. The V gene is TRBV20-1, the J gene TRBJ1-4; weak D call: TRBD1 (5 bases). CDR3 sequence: CSASKRGSKLFF. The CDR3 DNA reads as TGCAGTGCTAGTAAGAGGGGATCCAAACTGTTTTTT.